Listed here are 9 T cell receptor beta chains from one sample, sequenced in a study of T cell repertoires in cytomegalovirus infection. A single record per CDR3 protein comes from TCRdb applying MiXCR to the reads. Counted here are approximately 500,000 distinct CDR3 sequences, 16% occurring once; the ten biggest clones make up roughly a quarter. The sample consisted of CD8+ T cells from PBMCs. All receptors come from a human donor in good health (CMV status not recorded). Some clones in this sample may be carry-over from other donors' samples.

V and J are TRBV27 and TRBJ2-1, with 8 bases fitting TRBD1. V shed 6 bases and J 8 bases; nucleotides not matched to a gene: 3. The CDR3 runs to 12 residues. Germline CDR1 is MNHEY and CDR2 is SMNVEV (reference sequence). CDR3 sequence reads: CASSMTGDEQFF. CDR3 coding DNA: TGTGCCAGCAGCATGACAGGGGATGAGCAGTTCTTC.

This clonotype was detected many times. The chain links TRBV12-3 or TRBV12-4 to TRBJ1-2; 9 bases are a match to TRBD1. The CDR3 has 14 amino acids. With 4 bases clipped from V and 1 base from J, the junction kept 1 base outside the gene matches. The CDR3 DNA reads TGTGCCAGCAGTTACAGGGGGCATAACTATGGCTACACCTTC. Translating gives CASSYRGHNYGYTF.

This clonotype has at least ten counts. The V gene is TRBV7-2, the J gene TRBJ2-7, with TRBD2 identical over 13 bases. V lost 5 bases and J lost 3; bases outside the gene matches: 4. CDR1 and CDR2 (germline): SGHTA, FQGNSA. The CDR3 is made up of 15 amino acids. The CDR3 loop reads CASSPWTSGSYEQYF. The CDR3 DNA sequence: TGTGCCAGCAGCCCTTGGACTAGCGGGAGCTACGAGCAGTACTTC.

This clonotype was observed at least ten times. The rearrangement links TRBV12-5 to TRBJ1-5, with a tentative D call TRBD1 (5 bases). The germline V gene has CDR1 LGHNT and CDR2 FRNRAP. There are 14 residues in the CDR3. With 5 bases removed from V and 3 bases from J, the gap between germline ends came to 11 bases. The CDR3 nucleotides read TGTGCTAGTGGTCCCAGGGCCAACAATCAGCCCCAGCATTTT. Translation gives CASGPRANNQPQHF.

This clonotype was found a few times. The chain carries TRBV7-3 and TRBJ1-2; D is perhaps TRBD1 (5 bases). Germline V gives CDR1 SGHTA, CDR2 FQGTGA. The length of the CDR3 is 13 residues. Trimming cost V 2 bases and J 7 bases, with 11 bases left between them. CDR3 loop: CASSLSSQGGYTF. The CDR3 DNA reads TGTGCCAGCAGCTTATCTAGCCAGGGTGGCTACACCTTC.

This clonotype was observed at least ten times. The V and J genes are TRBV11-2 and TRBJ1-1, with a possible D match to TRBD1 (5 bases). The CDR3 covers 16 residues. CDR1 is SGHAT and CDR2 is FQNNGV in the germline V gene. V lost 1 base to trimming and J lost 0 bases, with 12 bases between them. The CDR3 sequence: CASSLVVGGMNTEAFF. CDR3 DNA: TGTGCCAGCAGCTTAGTCGTTGGGGGAATGAACACTGAAGCTTTCTTT.

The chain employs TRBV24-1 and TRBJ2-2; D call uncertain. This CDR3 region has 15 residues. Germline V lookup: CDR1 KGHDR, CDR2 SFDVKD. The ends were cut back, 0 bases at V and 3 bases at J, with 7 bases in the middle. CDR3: CATSDLGRDTGELFF. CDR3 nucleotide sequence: TGTGCCACCAGTGATTTGGGACGGGACACCGGGGAGCTGTTTTTT.

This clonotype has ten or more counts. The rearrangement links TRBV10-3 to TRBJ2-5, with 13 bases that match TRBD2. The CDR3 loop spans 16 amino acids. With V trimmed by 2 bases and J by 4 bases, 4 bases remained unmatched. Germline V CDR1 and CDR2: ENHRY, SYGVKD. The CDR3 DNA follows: TGTGCCATCAGTGAGACTAGCGGGGGGGCCAGAGAGACCCAGTACTTC. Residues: CAISETSGGARETQYF.

The CDR3 coding sequence is TGTGCCAGCAAACAGGGGCAGGGCCACTATAGCAATCAGCCCCAGCATTTT. It is translated as CASKQGQGHYSNQPQHF. The gene calls are TRBV27 and TRBJ1-5; 7 bases agree with TRBD1. CDR3 size: 17 residues. Germline V gene lookup returns CDR1 MNHEY and CDR2 SMNVEV (reference sequence). V was clipped by 7 bases and J by 0 bases; unmatched bases: 12.